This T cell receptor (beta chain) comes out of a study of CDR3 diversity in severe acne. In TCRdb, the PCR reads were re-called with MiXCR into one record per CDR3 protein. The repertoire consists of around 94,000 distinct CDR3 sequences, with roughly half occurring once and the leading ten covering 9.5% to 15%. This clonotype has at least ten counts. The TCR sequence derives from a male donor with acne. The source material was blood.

CDR3 nucleotide sequence: TGTGCCAGCAGTTGGCGGACTAGCGGGAGGAGCACAGATACGCAGTATTTT. Translated, it gives CASSWRTSGRSTDTQYF. V gene TRBV6-2 or TRBV6-3 combines with J gene TRBJ2-3, with 14 bases lining up with TRBD2. This CDR3 has 17 amino acids. The V and J ends lost 4 bases and 0 bases, in that order; junction bases with no gene match: 3. CDR1 and CDR2 (germline): MNHEY, SVGEGT.